These 5 T cell receptor beta chains were all obtained from the same sample, sequenced in a study of T cell responses to AZD1222 COVID-19 vaccine. The data were produced by immunoSEQ multiplex PCR, yet TCRdb's version contains in-frame clones alone and is incomplete. The data contain roughly 200,000 clones, 91% of them seen just once; the ten biggest clones take up approximately 1.7%. The source material was peripheral blood, sampled 28 days after the second AZD1222 dose. These TCRs come from an adult who received the AZD1222 COVID-19 vaccine.

The chain combines TRBV7-6 with TRBJ2-1, with 9 bases aligning to TRBD2. Per germline, CDR1 SGHVS and CDR2 FNYEAQ. The CDR3 spans 15 residues. V was clipped by 7 bases and J by 0 bases; unmatched bases: 4. As DNA, the CDR3 is TGTGCCAGCACGCTAGCGGGAAACTCCTACAATGAGCAGTTCTTC. The encoded protein is CASTLAGNSYNEQFF.

V and J are TRBV6-1 and TRBJ1-5, with D hard to call. Germline lookup yields CDR1 MNHNS and CDR2 SASEGT. The germline V and J ends were trimmed by 0 bases and 2 bases, with 11 bases remaining between them. CDR3 length equals 16 residues. The CDR3 region is CASSEAEGVGNQPQHF. Here the CDR3 DNA reads TGTGCCAGCAGTGAAGCGGAGGGAGTAGGCAATCAGCCCCAGCATTTT.

This chain connects TRBV18 to TRBJ1-2; a weak D match, TRBD1 (5 bases). The CDR3 is made up of 16 amino acids. Looked up from germline, CDR1 is KGHSH and CDR2 is LQKENI. V was clipped by 1 base and J by 4 bases, with 16 bases between them. This CDR3 is CASSPRFEIGGYGYTF. DNA for the CDR3: TGTGCCAGCTCACCACGGTTCGAGATCGGGGGCTATGGCTACACCTTC.

This clone was counted only a few times. This sequence joins TRBV27 and TRBJ2-5; no definite D call. Trimming pared 5 bases from V and 7 bases from J, leaving 11 bases between. CDR1 is MNHEY and CDR2 is SMNVEV in the germline V gene (reference sequence). The CDR3 consists of 12 residues. The CDR3 spells CASSPSGATQYF. The CDR3 nucleotides read TGTGCCAGCAGTCCGTCAGGTGCGACCCAGTACTTC.

The rearrangement links TRBV21-1 to TRBJ1-5; the table names TRBD1, a call not compared with the DNA. TRBV21-1 is recorded as a pseudogene. The CDR3 contains 18 residues. For the CDR3, the DNA is TGTGCCAGCAGCAACGGACCCGCGAGGCAGGGGGGAAATCAGCCCCAGCATTTT. Translation: CASSNGPARQGGNQPQHF.